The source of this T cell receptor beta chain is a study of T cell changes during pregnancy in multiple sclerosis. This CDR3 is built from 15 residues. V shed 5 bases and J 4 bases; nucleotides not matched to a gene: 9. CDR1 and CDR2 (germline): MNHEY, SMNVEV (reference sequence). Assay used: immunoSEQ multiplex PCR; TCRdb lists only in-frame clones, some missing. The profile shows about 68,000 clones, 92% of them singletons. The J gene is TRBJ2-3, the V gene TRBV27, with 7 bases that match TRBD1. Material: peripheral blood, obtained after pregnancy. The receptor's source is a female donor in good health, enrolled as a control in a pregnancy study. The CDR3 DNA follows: TGTGCCAGCAGTACTAGGGGGCGCTTTCCAGATACGCAGTATTTT. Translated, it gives CASSTRGRFPDTQYF.